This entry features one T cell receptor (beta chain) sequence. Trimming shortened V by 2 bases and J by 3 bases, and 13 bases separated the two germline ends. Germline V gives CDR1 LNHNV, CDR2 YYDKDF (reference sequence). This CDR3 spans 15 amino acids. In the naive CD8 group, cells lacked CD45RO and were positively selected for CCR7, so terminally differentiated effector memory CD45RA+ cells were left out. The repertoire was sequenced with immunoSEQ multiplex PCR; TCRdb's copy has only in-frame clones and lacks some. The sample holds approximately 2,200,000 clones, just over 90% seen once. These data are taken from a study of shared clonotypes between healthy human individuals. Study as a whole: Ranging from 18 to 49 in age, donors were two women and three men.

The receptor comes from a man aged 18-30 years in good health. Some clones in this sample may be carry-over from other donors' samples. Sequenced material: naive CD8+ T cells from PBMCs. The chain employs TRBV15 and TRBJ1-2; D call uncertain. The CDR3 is CATSRFLASHYGYTF. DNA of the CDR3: TGTGCCACCAGCAGATTTCTAGCCAGCCACTATGGCTACACCTTC.